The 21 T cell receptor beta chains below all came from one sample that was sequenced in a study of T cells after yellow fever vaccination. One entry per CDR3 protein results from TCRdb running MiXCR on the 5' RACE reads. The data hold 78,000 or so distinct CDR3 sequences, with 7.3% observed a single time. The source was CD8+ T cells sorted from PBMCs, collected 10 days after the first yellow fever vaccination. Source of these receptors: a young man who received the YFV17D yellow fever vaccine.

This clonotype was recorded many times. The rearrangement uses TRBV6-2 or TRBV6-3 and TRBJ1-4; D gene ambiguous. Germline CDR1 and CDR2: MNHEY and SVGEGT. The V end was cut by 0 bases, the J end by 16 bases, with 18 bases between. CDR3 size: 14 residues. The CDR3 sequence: CASSYSNAGARKFF. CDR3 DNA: TGTGCCAGCAGTTACTCGAACGCGGGAGCAAGGAAGTTTTTT.

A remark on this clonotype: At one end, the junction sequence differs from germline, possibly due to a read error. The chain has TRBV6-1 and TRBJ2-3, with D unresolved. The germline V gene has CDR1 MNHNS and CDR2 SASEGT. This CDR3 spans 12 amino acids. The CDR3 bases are TGTTCCAGCAGTGACCTAACAGATACGCAGTATTTT. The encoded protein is CSSSDLTDTQYF.

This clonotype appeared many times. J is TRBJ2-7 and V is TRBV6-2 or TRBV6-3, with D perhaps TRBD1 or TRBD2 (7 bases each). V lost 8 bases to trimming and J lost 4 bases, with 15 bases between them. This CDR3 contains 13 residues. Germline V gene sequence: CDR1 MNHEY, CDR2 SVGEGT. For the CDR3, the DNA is TGTGCCAGCGGGTACAGGGGAGGGTACGAGCAGTACTTC. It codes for CASGYRGGYEQYF.

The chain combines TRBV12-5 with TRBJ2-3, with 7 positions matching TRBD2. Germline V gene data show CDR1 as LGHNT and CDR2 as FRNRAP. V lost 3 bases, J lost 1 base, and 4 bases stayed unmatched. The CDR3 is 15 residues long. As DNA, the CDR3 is TGTGCTAGTGGTTTCGACCGGGGGGGCACAGATACGCAGTATTTT. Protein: CASGFDRGGTDTQYF.

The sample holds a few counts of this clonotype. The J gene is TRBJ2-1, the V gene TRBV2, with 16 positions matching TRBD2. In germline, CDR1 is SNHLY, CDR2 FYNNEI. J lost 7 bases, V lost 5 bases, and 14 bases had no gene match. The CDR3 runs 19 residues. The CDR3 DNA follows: TGTGCCAGCAGTTCCCCTCTCGGGACTAGCGGGGGGGCCGGTAATGAGCAGTTCTTC. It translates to CASSSPLGTSGGAGNEQFF.

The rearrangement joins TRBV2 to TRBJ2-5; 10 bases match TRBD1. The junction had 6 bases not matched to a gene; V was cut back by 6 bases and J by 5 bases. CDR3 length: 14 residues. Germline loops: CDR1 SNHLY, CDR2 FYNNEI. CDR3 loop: CASSGQGDLETQYF. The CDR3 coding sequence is TGTGCCAGCAGCGGACAGGGGGACCTGGAGACCCAGTACTTC.

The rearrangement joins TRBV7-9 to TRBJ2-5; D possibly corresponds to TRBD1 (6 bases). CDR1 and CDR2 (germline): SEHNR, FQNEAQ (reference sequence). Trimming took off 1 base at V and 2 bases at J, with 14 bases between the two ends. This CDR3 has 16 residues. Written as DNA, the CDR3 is TGTGCCAGCAGCTTAGGACCCACAGGGCGTCAAGAGACCCAGTACTTC. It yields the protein CASSLGPTGRQETQYF.

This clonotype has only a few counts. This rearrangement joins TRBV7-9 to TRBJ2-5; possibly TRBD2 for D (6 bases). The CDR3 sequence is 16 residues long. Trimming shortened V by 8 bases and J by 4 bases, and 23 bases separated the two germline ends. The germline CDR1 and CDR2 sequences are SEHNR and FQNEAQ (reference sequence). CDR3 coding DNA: TGTGCCAGCGCGGGGCCGTCGGGGGAGGTGGGAGAGACCCAGTACTTC. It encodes CASAGPSGEVGETQYF. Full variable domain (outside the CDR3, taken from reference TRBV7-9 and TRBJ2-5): DTGVSQNPRHKITKRGQNVTFRCDPISEHNRLYWYRQTLGQGPEFLTYFQNEAQLEKSRLLSDRFSAERPKGSFSTLEIQRTEQGDSAMYLCASAGPSGEVGETQYFGPGTRLLVL.

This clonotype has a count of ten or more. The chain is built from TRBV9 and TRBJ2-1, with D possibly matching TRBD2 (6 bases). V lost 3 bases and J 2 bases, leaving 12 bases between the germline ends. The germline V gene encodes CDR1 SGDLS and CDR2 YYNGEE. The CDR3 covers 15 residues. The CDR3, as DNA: TGTGCCAGCAGCGGGACCGGGACTCCCTACAATGAGCAGTTCTTC. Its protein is CASSGTGTPYNEQFF.

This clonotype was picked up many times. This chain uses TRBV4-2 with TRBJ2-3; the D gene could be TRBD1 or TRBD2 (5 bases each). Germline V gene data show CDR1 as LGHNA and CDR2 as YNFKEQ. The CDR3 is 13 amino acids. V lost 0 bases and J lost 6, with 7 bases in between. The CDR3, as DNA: TGTGCCAGCAGCCAAGATGAGGGGGATACGCAGTATTTT. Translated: CASSQDEGDTQYF.

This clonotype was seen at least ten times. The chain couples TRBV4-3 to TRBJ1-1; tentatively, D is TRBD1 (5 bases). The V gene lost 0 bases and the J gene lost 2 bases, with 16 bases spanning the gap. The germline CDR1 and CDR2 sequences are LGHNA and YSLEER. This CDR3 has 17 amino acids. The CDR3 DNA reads TGCGCCAGCAGCCAAGAAGGCTTTGGAGGGGATAACACTGAAGCTTTCTTT. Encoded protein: CASSQEGFGGDNTEAFF.

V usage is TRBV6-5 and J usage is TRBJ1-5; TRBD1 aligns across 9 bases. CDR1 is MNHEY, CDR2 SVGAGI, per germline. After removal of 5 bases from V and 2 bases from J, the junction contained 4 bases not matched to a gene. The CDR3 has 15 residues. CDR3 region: CASSIQGAGNQPQHF. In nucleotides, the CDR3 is TGTGCCAGCAGTATACAGGGGGCTGGCAATCAGCCCCAGCATTTT.

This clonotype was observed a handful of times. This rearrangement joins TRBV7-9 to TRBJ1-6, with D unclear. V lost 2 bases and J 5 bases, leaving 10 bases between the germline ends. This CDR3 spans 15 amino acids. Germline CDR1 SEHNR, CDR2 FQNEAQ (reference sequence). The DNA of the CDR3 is TGTGCCAGCAGCTTATATCTACAGCATAATTCACCCCTCCACTTT. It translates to CASSLYLQHNSPLHF.

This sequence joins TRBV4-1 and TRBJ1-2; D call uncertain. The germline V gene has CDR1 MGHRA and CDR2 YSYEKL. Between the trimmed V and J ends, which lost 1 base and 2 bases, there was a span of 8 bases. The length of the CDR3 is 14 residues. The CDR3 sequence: CASSQAGSNYGYTF. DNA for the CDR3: TGCGCCAGCAGCCAAGCGGGGTCGAACTATGGCTACACCTTC.

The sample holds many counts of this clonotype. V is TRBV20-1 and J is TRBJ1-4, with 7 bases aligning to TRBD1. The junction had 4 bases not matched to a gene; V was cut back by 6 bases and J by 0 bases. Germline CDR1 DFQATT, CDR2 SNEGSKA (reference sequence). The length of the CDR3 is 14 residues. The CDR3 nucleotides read TGCAGTGCCGGGACAGCGGCAACTAATGAAAAACTGTTTTTT. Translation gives CSAGTAATNEKLFF.

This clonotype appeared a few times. The CDR3 reads CASSLERGWIDTEAFF. CDR3 nucleotides: TGCGCCAGCAGCTTGGAGAGGGGGTGGATCGACACTGAAGCTTTCTTT. J is TRBJ1-1 and V is TRBV5-1; D may be TRBD1 (6 bases). Germline assignment: CDR1 SGHRS and CDR2 YFSETQ. V gave up 0 bases and J gave up 3 bases, with 15 bases separating them. The CDR3 is made up of 16 amino acids.

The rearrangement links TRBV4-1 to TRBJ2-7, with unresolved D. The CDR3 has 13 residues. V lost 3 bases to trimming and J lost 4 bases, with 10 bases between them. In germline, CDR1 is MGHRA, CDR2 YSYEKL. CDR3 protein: CASSHSLGYEQYV. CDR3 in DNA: TGCGCCAGCAGCCACTCCCTGGGTTACGAGCAGTACGTC.

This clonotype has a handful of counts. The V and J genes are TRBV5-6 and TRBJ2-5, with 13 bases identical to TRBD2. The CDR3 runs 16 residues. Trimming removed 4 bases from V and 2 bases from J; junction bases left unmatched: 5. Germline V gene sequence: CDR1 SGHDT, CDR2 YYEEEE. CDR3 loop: CASSAGLAGEQETQYF. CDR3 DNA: TGTGCCAGCAGCGCCGGACTAGCGGGGGAGCAAGAGACCCAGTACTTC.

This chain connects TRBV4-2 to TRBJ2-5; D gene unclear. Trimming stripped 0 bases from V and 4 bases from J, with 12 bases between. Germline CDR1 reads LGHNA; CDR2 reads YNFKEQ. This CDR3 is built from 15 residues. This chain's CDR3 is CASSQDKDNRETQYF. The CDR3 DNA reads TGTGCCAGCAGCCAAGATAAAGACAACAGAGAGACCCAGTACTTC.

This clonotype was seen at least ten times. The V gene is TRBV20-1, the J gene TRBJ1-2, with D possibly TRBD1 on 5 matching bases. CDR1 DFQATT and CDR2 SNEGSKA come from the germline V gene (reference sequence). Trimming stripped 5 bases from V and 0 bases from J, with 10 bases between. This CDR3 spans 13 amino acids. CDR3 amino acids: CSAWDGANYGYTF. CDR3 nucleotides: TGCAGTGCTTGGGACGGAGCTAACTATGGCTACACCTTC.

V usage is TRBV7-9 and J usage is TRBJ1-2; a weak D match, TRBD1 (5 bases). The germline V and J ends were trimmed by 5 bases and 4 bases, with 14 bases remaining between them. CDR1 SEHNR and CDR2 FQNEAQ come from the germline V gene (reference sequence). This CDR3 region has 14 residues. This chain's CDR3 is CASSGGGIAYGYTF. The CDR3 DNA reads TGTGCCAGCAGCGGGGGGGGAATAGCCTATGGCTACACCTTC.